The 2 T cell receptor beta chains below all came from one sample that was sequenced in a study of molecular identifiers for immune sequencing clone quantification. TCRdb fed the PCR reads into MiXCR, producing one record per CDR3 protein. The sample lists just under 650,000 distinct CDR3 sequences; just under 20% were seen once. Sequencing was carried out using naive CD8+ T cells from blood, with Jurkat cell RNA spiked in. The subset denotes: FACS-sorted CD8+CD4-CCR7+CD45RA+ naive T cells. These receptors were taken from a human donor in good health. Some libraries in this study had Jurkat cell RNA spiked in.

The table lists this clonotype with many counts. This sequence joins TRBV7-6 and TRBJ2-2; the match to TRBD2 covers 13 bases. CDR3 length: 16 residues. Germline CDR1 reads SGHVS; CDR2 reads FNYEAQ. Trimming took 3 bases from V and 4 from J; bases not matched to a gene: 2. CDR3: CASSLTSGRTTGELFF. Here the CDR3 DNA reads TGTGCCAGCAGCTTGACTAGCGGGAGGACCACCGGGGAGCTGTTTTTT. The entire variable domain, with the rest obtained from reference TRBV7-6 and TRBJ2-2, is as follows: GAGVSQSPRYKVTKRGQDVALRCDPISGHVSLYWYRQALGQGPEFLTYFNYEAQQDKSGLPNDRFSAERPEGSISTLTIQRTEQRDSAMYRCASSLTSGRTTGELFFGEGSRLTVL.

In its sample, this clonotype was seen a few times. This chain connects TRBV7-8 to TRBJ2-7; TRBD2 might be the D (6 bases). Germline V gene sequence: CDR1 SGHVS, CDR2 FQNEAQ. The CDR3 contains 15 residues. Deletions cut 1 base from V and 2 bases from J, with 12 bases between. Written as DNA, the CDR3 is TGTGCCAGCAGCTTAGGCGCAGGACTAACCTACGAGCAGTACTTC. Translation: CASSLGAGLTYEQYF.